This entry lists 11 T cell receptor beta chains sequenced from one sample in a study of cytomegalovirus exposure and HLA in healthy donors. Primers for the PCR totalled 60 Vbeta and 13 Jbeta. Assay used: immunoSEQ multiplex PCR; TCRdb lists only in-frame clones, some missing. Of 150,000 to 200,000 clones listed, less than 90% are singletons. Sample: PBMCs. These receptors came from a man aged 25 to 45 in good health and CMV-seronegative.

A word on this clone: One end of the junction varies from germline; a read error may be responsible. The genes are TRBV5-1 and TRBJ2-1; 8 nucleotides match TRBD1. The germline gives CDR1 SGHRS, CDR2 YFSETQ. The CDR3 runs to 11 residues. This CDR3 is CASSLGQGWLF. The DNA for the CDR3 is TGCGCCAGCAGCCTAGGACAGGGTTGGCTCTTC. Full variable domain (remainder filled in from reference TRBV5-1 and TRBJ2-1): KAGVTQTPRYLIKTRGQQVTLSCSPISGHRSVSWYQQTPGQGLQFLFEYFSETQRNKGNFPGRFSGRQFSNSRSEMNVSTLELGDSALYLCASSLGQGWLFGPGTRLTVL.

This chain links TRBV7-9 with TRBJ2-5; D ambiguous. The J call may be wrong; the DNA end is better matched by TRBJ2-7. The germline V gene has CDR1 SEHNR and CDR2 FQNEAQ (reference sequence). The CDR3 is 12 residues long. CDR3 sequence reads: CASSMDSYEQYF. CDR3 DNA: TGTGCCAGCAGCATGGACTCCTACGAGCAGTACTTC.

The J gene is TRBJ2-1, the V gene TRBV5-8; the match to TRBD1 covers 11 bases. CDR3 length equals 14 residues. V dropped 4 bases and J dropped 7; count of bases not matched to a gene: 4. Germline CDR1 reads SGHTS; CDR2 reads YDEGEE. The CDR3 DNA is TGTGCCAGCAGCCCGGACAGGGGGCTGAATGAGCAGTTCTTC. The encoded protein is CASSPDRGLNEQFF.

This chain links TRBV4-2 with TRBJ2-5, with 12 bases lining up with TRBD2. The CDR3 is made up of 15 amino acids. Germline-derived CDR1 and CDR2 are LGHNA and YNFKEQ. The ends lost 1 base at V and 5 bases at J; junction bases unmatched: 2. CDR3 protein: CASSQATSGSETQYF. DNA for the CDR3: TGTGCCAGCAGCCAAGCGACTAGCGGGAGTGAGACCCAGTACTTC.

This sequence joins TRBV7-6 and TRBJ1-1; TRBD1 is a possible D gene (5 bases). Germline V CDR1 and CDR2: SGHVS, FNYEAQ. Trimming cost V 5 bases and J 7 bases, with 14 bases left between them. The CDR3 is made up of 13 amino acids. The CDR3 coding sequence is TGTGCCAGCAGCCCTTTGGGGCAGTTTGAAGCTTTCTTT. Translated, it gives CASSPLGQFEAFF.

The genes are TRBV6-1 and TRBJ2-1; 9 nucleotides line up with TRBD1. The V gene end was trimmed by 3 bases and the J gene end by 4 bases; junction bases not matched to a gene: 7. CDR3 length equals 16 residues. Germline-derived CDR1 and CDR2 are MNHNS and SASEGT. The CDR3 region is CASSDLQGARYNEQFF. CDR3 DNA sequence: TGTGCCAGCAGTGATTTACAGGGGGCACGGTACAATGAGCAGTTCTTC.

V gene TRBV19 combines with J gene TRBJ1-2; weak D call: TRBD1 (5 bases). The CDR3 loop spans 15 amino acids. Germline V lookup: CDR1 LNHDA, CDR2 SQIVND (reference sequence). V dropped 3 bases and J dropped 2 bases, with 13 bases sitting between them. This CDR3 is CASSMTDSHNYGYTF. DNA of the CDR3: TGTGCCAGTAGTATGACAGACTCCCACAACTATGGCTACACCTTC.

The chain couples TRBV19 to TRBJ2-2; D is possibly TRBD1 (6 bases). V was pared by 6 bases and J by 1 base, with 15 bases between. Per the germline V gene, CDR1 is LNHDA and CDR2 is SQIVND (reference sequence). The CDR3 length is 16 residues. The CDR3 here is CASRAGQLLNTGELFF. The DNA for the CDR3 is TGTGCCAGTAGGGCCGGACAGCTACTGAACACCGGGGAGCTGTTTTTT.

This chain uses TRBV30 with TRBJ1-1; tentatively, D is TRBD1 (5 bases). Germline CDR1 GTSNPN, CDR2 SVGIG (reference sequence). The CDR3 loop spans 13 amino acids. The V gene lost 4 bases and the J gene lost 1 base, with 10 bases spanning the gap. The CDR3 nucleotides are TGTGCCTGGAATGGAGACAGGAACACTGAAGCTTTCTTT. This encodes CAWNGDRNTEAFF.

The chain links TRBV7-8 to TRBJ2-7; TRBD2 matches 7 bases. Germline loops: CDR1 SGHVS, CDR2 FQNEAQ. The length of the CDR3 is 15 residues. V dropped 1 base and J dropped 3; count of bases not matched to a gene: 6. CDR3 amino acids: CASSLGGGSYYEQYF. CDR3 DNA sequence: TGTGCCAGCAGCTTAGGCGGCGGGAGTTACTACGAGCAGTACTTC.

The rearrangement links TRBV5-1 to TRBJ1-2, with D maybe TRBD1 (5 bases). There are 17 residues in the CDR3. Germline assignment: CDR1 SGHRS and CDR2 YFSETQ. The germline V and J ends were trimmed by 0 bases and 4 bases, with 19 bases remaining between them. DNA of the CDR3: TGCGCCAGCAGCTTGGTGGGGGAGGCAAGAGGAGGCTATGGCTACACCTTC. Residues: CASSLVGEARGGYGYTF.